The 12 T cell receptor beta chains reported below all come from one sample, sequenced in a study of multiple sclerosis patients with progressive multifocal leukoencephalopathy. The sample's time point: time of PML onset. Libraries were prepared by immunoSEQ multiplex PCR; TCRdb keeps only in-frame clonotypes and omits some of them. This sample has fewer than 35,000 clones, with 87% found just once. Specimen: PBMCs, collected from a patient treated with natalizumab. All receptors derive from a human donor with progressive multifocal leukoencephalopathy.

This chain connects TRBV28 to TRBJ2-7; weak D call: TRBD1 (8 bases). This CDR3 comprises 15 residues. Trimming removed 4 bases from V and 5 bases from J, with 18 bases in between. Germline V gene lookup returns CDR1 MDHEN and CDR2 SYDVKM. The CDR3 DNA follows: TGTGCCAGCAGTTCCAACCACAGGGGGGGAGACGAGCAGTACTTC. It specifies CASSSNHRGGDEQYF. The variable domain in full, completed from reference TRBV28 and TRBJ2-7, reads DVKVTQSSRYLVKRTGEKVFLECVQDMDHENMFWYRQDPGLGLRLIYFSYDVKMKEKGDIPEGYSVSREKKERFSLILESASTNQTSMYLCASSSNHRGGDEQYFGPGTRLTVT.

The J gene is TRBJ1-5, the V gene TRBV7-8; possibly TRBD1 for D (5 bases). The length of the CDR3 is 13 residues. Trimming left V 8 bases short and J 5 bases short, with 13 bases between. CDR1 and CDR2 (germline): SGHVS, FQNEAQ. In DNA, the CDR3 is TGTGCCAGCCGCCTGGGAGGGGATCAGCCCCAGCATTTT. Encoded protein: CASRLGGDQPQHF.

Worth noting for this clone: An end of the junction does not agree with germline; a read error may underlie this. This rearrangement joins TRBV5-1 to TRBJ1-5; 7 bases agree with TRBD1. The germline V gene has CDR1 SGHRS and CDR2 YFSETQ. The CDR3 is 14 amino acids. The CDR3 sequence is CASRSSGGNQPQHF. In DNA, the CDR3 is TGTGCCAGCAGATCCTCAGGGGGGAATCAGCCCCAGCATTTT.

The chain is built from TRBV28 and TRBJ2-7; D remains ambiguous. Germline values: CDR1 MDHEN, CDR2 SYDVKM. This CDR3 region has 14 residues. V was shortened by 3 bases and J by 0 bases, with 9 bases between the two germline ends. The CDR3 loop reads CASSFTGRSYEQYF. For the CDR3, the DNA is TGTGCCAGCAGTTTTACGGGCCGCTCCTACGAGCAGTACTTC.

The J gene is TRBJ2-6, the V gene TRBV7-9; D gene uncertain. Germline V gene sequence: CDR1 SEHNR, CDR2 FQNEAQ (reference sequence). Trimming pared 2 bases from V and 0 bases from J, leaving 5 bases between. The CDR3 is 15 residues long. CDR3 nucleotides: TGTGCCAGCAGCTTACGAAGCTCTGGGGCCAACGTCCTGACTTTC. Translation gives CASSLRSSGANVLTF.

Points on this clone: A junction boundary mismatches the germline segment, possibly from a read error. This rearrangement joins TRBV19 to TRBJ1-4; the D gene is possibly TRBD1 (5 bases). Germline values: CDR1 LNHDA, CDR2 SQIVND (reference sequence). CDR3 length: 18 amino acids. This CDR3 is CASSPRQGREIVSEKPFF. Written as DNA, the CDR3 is TGTGCCAGTAGTCCCCGGCAGGGTCGGGAGATAGTTAGTGAAAAACCGTTTTTT.

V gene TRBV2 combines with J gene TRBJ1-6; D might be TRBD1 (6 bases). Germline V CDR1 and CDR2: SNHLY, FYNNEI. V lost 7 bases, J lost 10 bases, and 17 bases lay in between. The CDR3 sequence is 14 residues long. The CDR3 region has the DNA TGTGCCAGCACCCCAGGGGAAGGAGGATCACCCCTCCACTTT. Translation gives CASTPGEGGSPLHF. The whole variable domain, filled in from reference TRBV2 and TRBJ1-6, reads EPEVTQTPSHQVTQMGQEVILRCVPISNHLYFYWYRQILGQKVEFLVSFYNNEISEKSEIFDDQFSVERPDGSNFTLKIRSTKLEDSAMYFCASTPGEGGSPLHFGNGTRLTVT.

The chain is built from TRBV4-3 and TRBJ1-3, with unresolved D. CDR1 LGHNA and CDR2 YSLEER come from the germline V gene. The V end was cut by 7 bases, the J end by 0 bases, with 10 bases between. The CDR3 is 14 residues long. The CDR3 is CASMALSSGNTIYF. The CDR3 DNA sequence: TGCGCCAGCATGGCCCTAAGCTCTGGAAACACCATATATTTT.

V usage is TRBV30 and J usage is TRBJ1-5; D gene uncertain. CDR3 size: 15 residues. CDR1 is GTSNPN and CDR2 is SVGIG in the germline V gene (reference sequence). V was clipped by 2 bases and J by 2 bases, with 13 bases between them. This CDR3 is CAWSPFPGGNQPQHF. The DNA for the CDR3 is TGTGCCTGGAGTCCCTTTCCTGGGGGCAATCAGCCCCAGCATTTT.

CDR3 residues: CASSEWPGSEAFF. The CDR3 DNA reads TGTGCCAGCAGTGAATGGCCGGGATCTGAAGCTTTCTTT. V gene TRBV6-4 combines with J gene TRBJ1-1; D unclear. The CDR3 has 13 residues. V lost 3 bases and J lost 6, with 11 bases in between. Germline CDR1 and CDR2: MRHNA and SNTAGT.

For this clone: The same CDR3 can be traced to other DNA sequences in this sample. The CDR3 protein is CASSINGVRETQYF. The CDR3 bases are TGTGCCAGTAGTATAAATGGGGTGCGAGAGACCCAGTACTTC. The chain carries TRBV19 and TRBJ2-5, with no clear D. The CDR3 spans 14 residues. V lost 2 bases and J lost 4, with 11 bases in between. The germline CDR1 and CDR2 sequences are LNHDA and SQIVND (reference sequence). Together with reference TRBV19 and TRBJ2-5, the CDR3 gives the full variable domain: DGGITQSPKYLFRKEGQNVTLSCEQNLNHDAMYWYRQDPGQGLRLIYYSQIVNDFQKGDIAEGYSVSREKKESFPLTVTSAQKNPTAFYLCASSINGVRETQYFGPGTRLLVL.

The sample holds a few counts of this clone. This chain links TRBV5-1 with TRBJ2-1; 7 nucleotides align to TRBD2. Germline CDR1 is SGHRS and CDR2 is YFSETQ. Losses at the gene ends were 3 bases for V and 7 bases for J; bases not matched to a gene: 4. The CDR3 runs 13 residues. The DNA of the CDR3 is TGCGCCAGCAGCTGGACTAGAGGGAATGAGCAGTTCTTC. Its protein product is CASSWTRGNEQFF.